Below are 28 T cell receptor beta chains sequenced from a single sample in a study of OX40 agonist ivuxolimab in advanced cancers. The data were produced by immunoSEQ multiplex PCR, yet TCRdb's version contains in-frame clones alone and is incomplete. The table has over 50,000 clones, 85% to 90% seen once; the top ten hold approximately 2%. The sequenced sample was CD4+ or CD8+ T cells sorted from blood, obtained in a trial of the OX40 agonist ivuxolimab. All receptors come from an adult with an advanced solid tumor such as melanoma, head and neck, liver or kidney cancer.

This chain links TRBV28 with TRBJ1-4; perhaps TRBD1 as D (5 bases). This CDR3 region has 14 residues. V was pared by 5 bases and J by 0 bases, with 7 bases between. In germline, CDR1 is MDHEN, CDR2 SYDVKM. CDR3 region: CASSKQATNEKLFF. For the CDR3, the DNA is TGTGCCAGCAGTAAACAGGCAACTAATGAAAAACTGTTTTTT.

The chain carries TRBV5-1 and TRBJ1-4, with 10 bases matching TRBD1. The CDR3 sequence is 16 residues long. Germline CDR1 and CDR2: SGHRS and YFSETQ. V gave up 5 bases and J gave up 5 bases; unmatched junction bases: 9. The CDR3 DNA reads as TGCGCCAGCAGTCGCGGAGGGGACAGGGGAAATGAAAAACTGTTTTTT. This translates into CASSRGGDRGNEKLFF.

This sequence joins TRBV28 and TRBJ2-7, with 9 bases identical to TRBD2. The ends lost 7 bases at V and 1 base at J; junction bases unmatched: 5. This CDR3 is 14 amino acids long. From germline, CDR1 is MDHEN and CDR2 SYDVKM. CDR3 DNA sequence: TGTGCCAGCACCAAGGCGGGAGGGTCCTACGAGCAGTACTTC. This codes for CASTKAGGSYEQYF.

The chain is built from TRBV27 and TRBJ2-3; the match to TRBD2 covers 10 bases. Germline V gene lookup returns CDR1 MNHEY and CDR2 SMNVEV (reference sequence). The CDR3 runs to 16 residues. Unmatched junction bases numbered 11, after V lost 7 bases and J lost 4 bases. The CDR3 coding sequence is TGTGCCAGCACCCTAGAGGGAAGCGGGGGGGCAGATACGCAGTATTTT. Its protein is CASTLEGSGGADTQYF.

This clone has a single count. The rearrangement uses TRBV6-1 and TRBJ1-2, with 10 bases aligning to TRBD1. The CDR3 runs 15 residues. CDR1 is MNHNS, CDR2 SASEGT, per germline. V shed 4 bases, J shed 6 bases, and the junction held 8 bases outside the gene matches. The CDR3 region has the DNA TGTGCCAGCAGTGGGTCCGGGACAGGGGTAAATGGCTACACCTTC. It specifies CASSGSGTGVNGYTF.

The chain combines TRBV5-4 with TRBJ2-7; 7 positions agree with TRBD2. Trimming took 4 bases from V and 5 from J; bases not matched to a gene: 9. The germline V gene has CDR1 SGHNT and CDR2 YYREEE (reference sequence). This CDR3 contains 14 residues. CDR3 protein: CASSREGLVDEQYF. The CDR3 DNA sequence: TGTGCCAGCAGCAGGGAGGGCCTGGTAGACGAGCAGTACTTC.

V usage is TRBV5-1 and J usage is TRBJ1-1; tentative D call: TRBD1 (5 bases). The V end was cut by 4 bases, the J end by 2 bases, with 12 bases between. The CDR3 length is 14 residues. Germline CDR1 SGHRS, CDR2 YFSETQ. The CDR3 sequence is CASSPGDRNTEAFF. The CDR3 DNA reads as TGCGCCAGCAGCCCCGGGGACCGAAACACTGAAGCTTTCTTT.

V usage is TRBV5-6 and J usage is TRBJ2-3, with D unclear. The CDR3 totals 13 residues. The germline V and J ends were trimmed by 1 base and 3 bases, with 6 bases remaining between them. Looked up from germline, CDR1 is SGHDT and CDR2 is YYEEEE. In nucleotides, the CDR3 is TGTGCCAGCAGCTTGATCAGGACAGATACGCAGTATTTT. Translation gives CASSLIRTDTQYF. Full variable domain (outside the CDR3, taken from reference TRBV5-6 and TRBJ2-3): DAGVTQSPTHLIKTRGQQVTLRCSPKSGHDTVSWYQQALGQGPQFIFQYYEEEERQRGNFPDRFSGHQFPNYSSELNVNALLLGDSALYLCASSLIRTDTQYFGPGTRLTVL.

V is TRBV10-3 and J is TRBJ1-3; D is ambiguous. V was clipped by 3 bases and J by 0 bases, with 9 bases between them. Germline V CDR1 and CDR2: ENHRY, SYGVKD. The CDR3 has 15 amino acids. The CDR3 sequence: CAISDPSGSGNTIYF. CDR3 coding DNA: TGTGCCATCAGTGACCCGTCAGGCTCTGGAAACACCATATATTTT.

This clone came up once. At one boundary the junction diverges from the germline segment, which might be a read error. Other DNA variants within this sample encode the same CDR3. The gene calls are TRBV4-3 and TRBJ2-7, with TRBD2 matching 12 bases. This CDR3 spans 14 amino acids. Germline assignment: CDR1 LGHNA and CDR2 YSLEER. The DNA of the CDR3 is TGCGCCAGCAGCCAACTAGCGGGAGGGTACGAGCAGTATTTC. It translates to CASSQLAGGYEQYF.

The V call is TRBV28, the J call TRBJ2-5, with 8 bases identical to TRBD2. V trimming: 3 bases; J trimming: 2 bases; junction bases outside the gene matches: 17. This CDR3 spans 19 amino acids. The germline CDR1 and CDR2 sequences are MDHEN and SYDVKM. The CDR3 protein is CASSFPPFAGGRLQETQYF. The CDR3 coding sequence is TGTGCCAGCAGTTTCCCCCCTTTTGCGGGGGGACGACTACAAGAGACCCAGTACTTC.

CDR3 in amino acids: CASSQMGTEGSAIYF. The CDR3 bases are TGTGCCAGCAGCCAAATGGGTACGGAAGGCTCCGCCATATATTTT. The V and J genes are TRBV7-2 and TRBJ1-3; D gene uncertain. Germline assignment: CDR1 SGHTA and CDR2 FQGNSA. V lost 5 bases and J 11 bases, leaving 22 bases between the germline ends. CDR3 size: 15 residues.

The CDR3 nucleotides are TGTGCCACCAGACGTTCCCGGGACAGGGGGCACGGCAATCAGCCCCAGCATTTT. Translated: CATRRSRDRGHGNQPQHF. The chain uses TRBV15 and TRBJ1-5; 12 bases fit TRBD1. V shed 6 bases, J shed 2 bases, and the junction held 11 bases outside the gene matches. CDR3 length equals 18 residues. CDR1 is LNHNV and CDR2 is YYDKDF in the germline V gene (reference sequence).

The chain is built from TRBV25-1 and TRBJ1-1; a weak D match, TRBD1 (6 bases). In germline, CDR1 is MGHDK, CDR2 SYGVNS. Trimming shortened V by 1 base and J by 5 bases, and 14 bases separated the two germline ends. The CDR3 totals 15 residues. CDR3 sequence reads: CASSEFGGWGTEAFF. The CDR3 DNA reads as TGTGCCAGCAGTGAATTTGGGGGCTGGGGTACTGAAGCTTTCTTT.

V and J are TRBV19 and TRBJ1-1, with D unresolved. Germline V CDR1 and CDR2: LNHDA, SQIVND (reference sequence). Trimming pared 1 base from V and 3 bases from J, leaving 15 bases between. This CDR3 comprises 16 residues. This CDR3 is CASSIGVGFGDTEAFF. The DNA of the CDR3 is TGTGCCAGTAGTATAGGGGTTGGGTTTGGGGACACTGAAGCTTTCTTT.

The chain is built from TRBV28 and TRBJ2-7; 7 positions agree with TRBD1. V was clipped by 6 bases and J by 4 bases; unmatched bases: 3. This CDR3 region has 12 residues. CDR1 MDHEN and CDR2 SYDVKM come from the germline V gene. CDR3 loop: CASRVQGYEQYF. The DNA of the CDR3 is TGTGCCAGCAGGGTACAGGGGTACGAGCAGTACTTC.

This chain connects TRBV5-1 to TRBJ1-1; no clear D. Germline V gives CDR1 SGHRS, CDR2 YFSETQ. V was trimmed by 0 bases and J by 4 bases, leaving 4 bases between them. This CDR3 comprises 12 residues. The CDR3 region is CASSLEPTEAFF. For the CDR3, the DNA is TGCGCCAGCAGCTTGGAACCCACTGAAGCTTTCTTT.

This chain connects TRBV6-1 to TRBJ1-1; 7 positions match TRBD1. V shed 8 bases and J 0 bases; nucleotides not matched to a gene: 9. CDR3 length: 15 residues. Germline V gives CDR1 MNHNS, CDR2 SASEGT. This CDR3 is CASGSLTGMNTEAFF. The CDR3 coding sequence is TGTGCCAGCGGGTCCCTGACAGGGATGAACACTGAAGCTTTCTTT.

The V call is TRBV9, the J call TRBJ2-5, with 8 bases aligning to TRBD2. The CDR3 is made up of 15 amino acids. After removal of 0 bases from V and 5 bases from J, the junction contained 6 bases not matched to a gene. Germline loops: CDR1 SGDLS, CDR2 YYNGEE. In DNA, the CDR3 is TGTGCCAGCAGCGTAGGTGGGACTAGTGGTGAGACCCAGTACTTC. It is translated as CASSVGGTSGETQYF.

The chain couples TRBV5-1 to TRBJ2-3; 8 bases match TRBD1. J was trimmed by 4 bases and V by 3 bases; bases with no gene match: 4. Per the germline V gene, CDR1 is SGHRS and CDR2 is YFSETQ. CDR3 size: 14 residues. The CDR3 reads CASSSTGVADTQYF. In nucleotides, the CDR3 is TGCGCCAGCAGCTCGACAGGGGTGGCAGATACGCAGTATTTT.

The chain recombines TRBV28 with TRBJ2-7; D call uncertain. Germline assignment: CDR1 MDHEN and CDR2 SYDVKM. The V and J ends lost 5 bases and 4 bases respectively, with 6 bases between them. This CDR3 has 11 amino acids. CDR3 sequence reads: CASSASYEQYF. The DNA for the CDR3 is TGTGCCAGCAGTGCTTCGTACGAGCAGTACTTC.

The V and J genes are TRBV30 and TRBJ1-5; D unresolved. Trimming removed 0 bases at V and 3 bases at J, with 9 bases between. The CDR3 covers 14 residues. CDR1 GTSNPN and CDR2 SVGIG come from the germline V gene (reference sequence). The DNA for the CDR3 is TGTGCCTGGAGTGTAGGATTTAACAATCAGCCCCAGCATTTT. Translating gives CAWSVGFNNQPQHF.

This sequence joins TRBV7-2 and TRBJ2-5; D gene unclear. Germline lookup yields CDR1 SGHTA and CDR2 FQGNSA. V gave up 5 bases and J gave up 2 bases, with 12 bases separating them. The CDR3 is 14 residues long. This CDR3 is CASSAGSFQETQYF. DNA for the CDR3: TGTGCCAGCAGCGCCGGATCATTTCAAGAGACCCAGTACTTC.

The chain joins TRBV5-1 to TRBJ2-2; D unclear. The CDR3 extends over 15 amino acids. CDR1 is SGHRS, CDR2 YFSETQ, per germline. V lost 5 bases to trimming and J lost 4 bases, with 15 bases between them. CDR3 sequence reads: CASSFVEFGTGELFF. The CDR3 DNA sequence: TGCGCCAGCAGTTTTGTGGAGTTCGGCACCGGGGAGCTGTTTTTT.

The chain employs TRBV7-2 and TRBJ1-2; no definite D call. Between the trimmed V and J ends, which lost 2 bases and 0 bases, there was a span of 13 bases. The CDR3 extends over 16 amino acids. Germline CDR1 SGHTA, CDR2 FQGNSA. CDR3 in DNA: TGTGCCAGCAGCTTACGGAGGGAGTTGTCTAACTATGGCTACACCTTC. Protein sequence: CASSLRRELSNYGYTF.

This chain uses TRBV18 with TRBJ1-1, with 8 bases identical to TRBD1. Trimming cost V 3 bases and J 6 bases; bases outside gene matches: 18. The CDR3 totals 18 residues. Germline CDR1 and CDR2: KGHSH and LQKENI. CDR3 sequence: CASSPTSGQGGNYAEAFF. CDR3 nucleotide sequence: TGTGCCAGCTCACCTACCTCCGGACAGGGAGGGAATTATGCTGAAGCTTTCTTT.

Here the CDR3 DNA reads TGCAGCGCCGGACAGGGTGGCAATCAGCCCCAGCATTTT. Its protein is CSAGQGGNQPQHF. The chain recombines TRBV29-1 with TRBJ1-5; TRBD1 matches 8 bases. Trimming cost V 7 bases and J 2 bases; bases outside gene matches: 4. The CDR3 contains 13 residues. Germline CDR1 is SQVTM and CDR2 is ANQGSEA.

The chain has TRBV5-1 and TRBJ1-1; 10 nucleotides match TRBD1. Looked up from germline, CDR1 is SGHRS and CDR2 is YFSETQ. With V trimmed by 4 bases and J by 1 base, 4 bases remained unmatched. The CDR3 contains 15 residues. Here the CDR3 reads CASSPGQGRNTEAFF. In DNA form, the CDR3 reads TGCGCCAGCAGCCCGGGACAGGGGAGGAACACTGAAGCTTTCTTT.